Here is one T cell receptor beta chain with its context. The target antigen is unknown. Replicate PCRs for sorted subsets used approximately 220 ng DNA; this equaled about 30,000 T cell genomes. Produced via immunoSEQ multiplex PCR; TCRdb's table is partial and in-frame only. The sample yields millions of clones, approximately 95% seen once. Unmatched junction bases numbered 9, after V lost 6 bases and J lost 4 bases. Germline assignment: CDR1 SQVTM and CDR2 ANQGSEA. The CDR3 length is 15 residues. This sample stems from a study of shared clonotypes between healthy human individuals. Regarding the study as a whole: Naive subsets generally exceeded memory subsets in estimated richness.

This TCR was sampled from a man in his late teens or twenties in good health. Some clones in this sample may be carry-over from other donors' samples. The chain uses TRBV29-1 and TRBJ2-1; 10 positions agree with TRBD2. Sequencing was done on a sample of naive CD4+ T cells from PBMCs. This sample's subset: CD45RA+ positively selected. CDR3 sequence reads: CSVDVRTSGYNEQFF. The DNA for the CDR3 is TGCAGCGTCGATGTCCGGACTAGCGGTTACAATGAGCAGTTCTTC.